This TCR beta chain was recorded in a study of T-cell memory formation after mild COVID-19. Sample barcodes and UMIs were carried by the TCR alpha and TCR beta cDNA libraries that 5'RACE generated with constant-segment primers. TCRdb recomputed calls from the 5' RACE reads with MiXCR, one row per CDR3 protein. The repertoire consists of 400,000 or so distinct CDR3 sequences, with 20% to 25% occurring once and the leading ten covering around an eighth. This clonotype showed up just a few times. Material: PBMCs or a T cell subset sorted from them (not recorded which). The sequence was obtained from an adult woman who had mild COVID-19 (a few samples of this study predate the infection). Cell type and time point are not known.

In DNA form, the CDR3 reads TGTGCCAGCAGTTTGACAGGGGCCTCTATTCCTAACTATGGCTACACCTTC. As protein: CASSLTGASIPNYGYTF. This rearrangement joins TRBV6-5 to TRBJ1-2; TRBD1 agrees at 8 bases. This CDR3 is 17 amino acids long. CDR1 and CDR2 from the germline V gene are MNHEY and SVGAGI. Trimming at V came to 4 bases and at J to 0 bases, leaving 10 bases not matched to a gene.